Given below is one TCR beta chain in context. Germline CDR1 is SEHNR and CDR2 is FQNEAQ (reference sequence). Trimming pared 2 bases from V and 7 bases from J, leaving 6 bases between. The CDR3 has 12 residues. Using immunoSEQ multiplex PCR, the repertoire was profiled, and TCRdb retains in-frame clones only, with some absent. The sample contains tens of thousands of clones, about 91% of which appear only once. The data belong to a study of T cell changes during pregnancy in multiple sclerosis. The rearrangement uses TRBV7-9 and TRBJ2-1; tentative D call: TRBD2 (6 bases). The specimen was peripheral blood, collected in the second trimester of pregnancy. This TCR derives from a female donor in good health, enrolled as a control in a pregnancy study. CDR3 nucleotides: TGTGCCAGCAGCTTACTAGCGAATGAGCAGTTCTTC. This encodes CASSLLANEQFF. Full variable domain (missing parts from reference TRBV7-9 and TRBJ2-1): DTGVSQNPRHKITKRGQNVTFRCDPISEHNRLYWYRQTLGQGPEFLTYFQNEAQLEKSRLLSDRFSAERPKGSFSTLEIQRTEQGDSAMYLCASSLLANEQFFGPGTRLTVL.